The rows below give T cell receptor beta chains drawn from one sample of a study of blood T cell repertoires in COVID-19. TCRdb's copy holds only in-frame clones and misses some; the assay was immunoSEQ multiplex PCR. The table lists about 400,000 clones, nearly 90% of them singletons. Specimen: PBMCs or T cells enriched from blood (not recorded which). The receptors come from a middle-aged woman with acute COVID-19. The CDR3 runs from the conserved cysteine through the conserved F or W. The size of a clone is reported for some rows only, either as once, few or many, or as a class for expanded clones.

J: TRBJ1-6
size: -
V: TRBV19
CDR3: CASSLSRSNVNSPLHF

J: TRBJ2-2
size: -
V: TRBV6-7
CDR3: CASSYSRRGYTGELFF

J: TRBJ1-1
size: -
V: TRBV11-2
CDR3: CASSFVRFGDTEAFF

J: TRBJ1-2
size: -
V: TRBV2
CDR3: CASSPDRANYGYTF

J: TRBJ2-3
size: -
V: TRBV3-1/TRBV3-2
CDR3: CASSLFGGATDTQYF

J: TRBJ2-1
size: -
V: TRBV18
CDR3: CASSPGGSSYNEQFF

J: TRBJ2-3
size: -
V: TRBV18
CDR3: CASSFRQGDTQYF

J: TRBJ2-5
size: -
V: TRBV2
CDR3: CASSPDQETQYF

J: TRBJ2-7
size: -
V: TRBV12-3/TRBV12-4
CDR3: CASTETGSYEQYF

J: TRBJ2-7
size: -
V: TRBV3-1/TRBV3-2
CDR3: CASSRQSVAFYEQYF

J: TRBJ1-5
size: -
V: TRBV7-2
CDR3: CASSVRTADKPQHF

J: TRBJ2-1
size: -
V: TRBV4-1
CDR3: CASSQDNRRSSYNEQFF

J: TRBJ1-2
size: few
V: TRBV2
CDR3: CASSERGGGYTF

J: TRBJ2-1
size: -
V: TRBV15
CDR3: CATSRDRVAVYNEQFF

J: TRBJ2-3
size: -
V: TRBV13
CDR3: CASSLSSEFYRSDTQYF

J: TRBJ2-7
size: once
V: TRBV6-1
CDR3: CASSEGPGSTYEQYF

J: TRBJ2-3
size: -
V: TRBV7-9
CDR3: CASSPGTGNTDTQYF

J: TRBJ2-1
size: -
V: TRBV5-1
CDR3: CASSPLGGNNEQFF

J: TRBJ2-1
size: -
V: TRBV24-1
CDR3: CATSDFLPGGGYNEQFF

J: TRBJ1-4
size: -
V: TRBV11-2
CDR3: CASSRSNTVDEKLFF

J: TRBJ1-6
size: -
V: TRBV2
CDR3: CASRSGIEIGSPLHF

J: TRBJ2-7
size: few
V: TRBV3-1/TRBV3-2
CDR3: CASSQGTGISYEQYF

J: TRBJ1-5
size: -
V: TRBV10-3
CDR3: CATQPSDYSNQPQHF

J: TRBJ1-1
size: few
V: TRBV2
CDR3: CAASPREGLRAFF

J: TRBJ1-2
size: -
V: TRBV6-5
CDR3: CASSRDSYNYGYTF

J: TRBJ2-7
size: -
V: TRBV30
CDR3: CAWSETWRGYEQYF

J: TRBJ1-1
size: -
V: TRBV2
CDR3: CASINRGNTEAFF

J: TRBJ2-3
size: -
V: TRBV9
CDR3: CASSVGLAGVDTQYF

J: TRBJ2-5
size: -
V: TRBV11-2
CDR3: CASSLGAGGFGETQYF

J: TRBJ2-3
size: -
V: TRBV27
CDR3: CASSYGGAKGDTQYF

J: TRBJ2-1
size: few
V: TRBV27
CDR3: CASSSTREGGEQFF

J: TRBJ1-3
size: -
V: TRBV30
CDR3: CAWRRTASSGNTIYF

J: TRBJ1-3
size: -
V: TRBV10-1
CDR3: CASSGSNLRPRGNTIYF

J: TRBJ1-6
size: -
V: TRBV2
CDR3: CASSETDSYNSPLHF

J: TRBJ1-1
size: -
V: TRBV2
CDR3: CASSDRNTFF

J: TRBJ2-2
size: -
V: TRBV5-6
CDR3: CASSSGTGWDGELFF

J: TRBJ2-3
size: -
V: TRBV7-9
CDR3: CASSLDAGNPDTQYF

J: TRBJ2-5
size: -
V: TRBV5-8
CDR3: CASSLRQIETQYF

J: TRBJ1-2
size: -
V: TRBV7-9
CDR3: CASSFGTGGDGYTF

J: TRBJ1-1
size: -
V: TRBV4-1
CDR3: CASSRGPGGPTEAFF

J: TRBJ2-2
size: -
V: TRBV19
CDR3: CASRPLAGGRVTGELFF

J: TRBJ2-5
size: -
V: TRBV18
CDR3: CASSPSGQQETQYF

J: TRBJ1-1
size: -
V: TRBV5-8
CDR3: CASYTVGARTEAFF

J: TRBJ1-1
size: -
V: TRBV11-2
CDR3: CASSLGDSGAFF

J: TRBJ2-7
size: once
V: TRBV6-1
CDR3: CASSETTGSSYEQYF

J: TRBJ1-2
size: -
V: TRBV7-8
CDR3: CASSLANRDYGYTF

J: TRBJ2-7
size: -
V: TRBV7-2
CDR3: CASSHLAGSSYEQYF

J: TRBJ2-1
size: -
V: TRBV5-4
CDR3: CASSLEGVGSYNEQFF

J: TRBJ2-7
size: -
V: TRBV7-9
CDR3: CASSRQQGANEQYF

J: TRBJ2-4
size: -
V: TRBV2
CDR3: CASSPDFVAKNIQYF

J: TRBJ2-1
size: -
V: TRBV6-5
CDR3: CASTSSGDINEQFF

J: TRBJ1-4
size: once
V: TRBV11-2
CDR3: CASSLRGVGTNEKLFF

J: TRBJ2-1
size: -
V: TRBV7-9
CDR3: CASSPRGGVLSLLYNEQFF

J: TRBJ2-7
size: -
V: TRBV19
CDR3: CASSPGAYEQYF

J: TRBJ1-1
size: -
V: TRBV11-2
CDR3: CASSLILGTGQTEAFF

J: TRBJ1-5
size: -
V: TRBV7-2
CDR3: CASSLGGTANQPQHF

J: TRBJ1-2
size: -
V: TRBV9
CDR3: CASSVGDTYANYGYTF

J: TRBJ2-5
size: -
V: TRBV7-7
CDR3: CASSLDAGETQYF

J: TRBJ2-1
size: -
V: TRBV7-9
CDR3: CASAGGSEDEQFF